This T cell receptor (beta chain) was obtained from a study of spatial heterogeneity in lung cancer. This clonotype was observed a handful of times. Time point of the sample: sample taken at primary tumor resection. Whole RNA came from tumor, nontumor lung or frozen PBMC and was sequenced without being sorted. Trimming stripped 6 bases from V and 4 bases from J, with 7 bases between. The CDR3 contains 12 residues. Germline V gene sequence: CDR1 DFQATT, CDR2 SNEGSKA (reference sequence). From the 5' RACE reads, TCRdb called clonotypes with MiXCR, one entry per CDR3 protein. The repertoire holds tens of thousands of distinct CDR3 sequences, 4% to 6% seen once, with 29% in the top ten.

The V and J genes are TRBV20-1 and TRBJ1-6; no clear D gene. The receptor's source is a female donor with early-stage non-small cell lung cancer. Sequencing used PBMCs, obtained at surgery. The CDR3 nucleotides are TGCAGTGCCGGCGGATATAATTCACCCCTCCACTTT. Encoded protein: CSAGGYNSPLHF.